Listed here is a single T cell receptor beta chain. What it binds is not known. Germline CDR1 reads DFQATT; CDR2 reads SNEGSKA (reference sequence). V was trimmed by 1 base and J by 2 bases, leaving 5 bases between them. There are 13 residues in the CDR3. The TCRbeta library incorporated unique molecular identifiers. TCRdb reprocessed the PCR reads with MiXCR, giving one entry per CDR3 protein. The sample shows around 420,000 distinct CDR3 sequences, around 15% of them seen only once. The sample is drawn from a study of T-cell reconstitution after alpha-beta-depleted transplantation in children. Study-wide points: About two months after transplant, alpha-beta T cells reportedly came from several hundred expanded graft clones. A year post-transplant, T-cell counts and diversity derived mostly from newly produced T cells.

The chain recombines TRBV20-1 with TRBJ2-2, with a weak D call TRBD2 (5 bases). The specimen was PBMCs, mostly from graft donor cells, collected 360 days after TCRalphabeta/CD19-depleted stem cell transplant. The TCR sequence derives from a boy under three years old who had a stem cell transplant for Wiskott-Aldrich syndrome, so the T cells may come from the graft donor. The DNA of the CDR3 is TGCAGTGCTAGAGGGACTAACACCGGGGAGCTGTTTTTT. Its protein is CSARGTNTGELFF.